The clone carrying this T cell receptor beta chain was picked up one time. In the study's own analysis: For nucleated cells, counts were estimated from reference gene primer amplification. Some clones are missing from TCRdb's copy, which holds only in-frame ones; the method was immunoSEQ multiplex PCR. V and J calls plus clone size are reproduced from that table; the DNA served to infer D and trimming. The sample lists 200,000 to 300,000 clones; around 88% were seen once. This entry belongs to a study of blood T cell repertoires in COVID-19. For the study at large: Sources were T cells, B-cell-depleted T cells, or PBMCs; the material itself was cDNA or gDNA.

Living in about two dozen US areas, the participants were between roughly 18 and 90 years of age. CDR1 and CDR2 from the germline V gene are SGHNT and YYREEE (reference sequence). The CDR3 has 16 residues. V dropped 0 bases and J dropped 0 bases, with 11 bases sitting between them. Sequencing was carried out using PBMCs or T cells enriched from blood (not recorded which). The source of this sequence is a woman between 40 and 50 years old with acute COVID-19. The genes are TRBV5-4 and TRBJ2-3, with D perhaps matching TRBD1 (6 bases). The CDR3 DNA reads TGTGCCAGCAGCTTGGGGGGGCAGGGAAGCACAGATACGCAGTATTTT. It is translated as CASSLGGQGSTDTQYF.